One sample yielded the 26 T cell receptor beta chains listed below, sequenced in a study of CD8+CD57+ T cells in acquired aplastic anemia. Profiling of TCR beta VDJ combinations and CDR3 sequences used genomic DNA as template. TCRdb itself ran the reads through MiXCR, one entry per CDR3 protein. In the table there are 200,000 to 250,000 distinct CDR3 sequences, roughly 53% of which are singletons. Previously, flow cytometry had revealed CD8+CD57+ cell expansion in the patients chosen for sequencing. The specimen was sorted CD4+, CD8+, or CD8+CD57+ T cells (not recorded which) from PBMCs. The receptors come from a human donor with aplastic anemia.

In its sample, this clonotype was seen many times. The J gene is TRBJ2-3, the V gene TRBV11-2; 7 bases are a match to TRBD2. The CDR3 sequence is 16 residues long. Germline values: CDR1 SGHAT, CDR2 FQNNGV. The V and J ends lost 5 bases and 2 bases, in that order; junction bases with no gene match: 10. The CDR3 here is CASSLHPAGSTDTQYF. CDR3 coding DNA: TGTGCCAGCAGCCTTCATCCAGCGGGGTCCACAGATACGCAGTATTTT.

In the case of this clonotype: A much larger clone sits a single nucleotide away, making a read error possible. The V call is TRBV5-1, the J call TRBJ1-3, with D unclear. This CDR3 is 16 amino acids long. CDR1 and CDR2 (germline): SGHRS, YFSETQ. This CDR3 reads CASSLATREIGYTIYF. CDR3 DNA sequence: TGTGCCAGCAGCTTGGCCACAAGGGAAATTGGATACACCATATATTTT.

The rearrangement joins TRBV5-1 to TRBJ2-5; 7 positions agree with TRBD1. The germline V gene has CDR1 SGHRS and CDR2 YFSETQ. The CDR3 is made up of 13 amino acids. V shed 1 base and J 13 bases; nucleotides not matched to a gene: 10. This CDR3 is CASSLQGGYERYF. For the CDR3, the DNA is TGCGCCAGCAGCTTGCAAGGGGGCTACGAGCGGTACTTC.

This clonotype was counted many times. The V call is TRBV12-5, the J call TRBJ1-4; 7 positions agree with TRBD1. The length of the CDR3 is 18 residues. The V and J ends lost 0 bases and 2 bases, in that order; junction bases with no gene match: 9. The germline CDR1 and CDR2 sequences are LGHNT and FRNRAP. The DNA for the CDR3 is TGTGCTAGTGGTTTGGTACGTGACAGGGTTAGGACTAATGAAAAACTGTTTTTT. Its translation: CASGLVRDRVRTNEKLFF.

There are many counts of this clonotype. The chain employs TRBV29-1 and TRBJ1-2; D is undetermined. Trimming took 1 base from V and 3 from J, leaving 6 bases between them. The CDR3 is made up of 12 amino acids. CDR1 and CDR2 (germline): SQVTM, ANQGSEA. CDR3 DNA sequence: TGCAGCGTTGAAGGAGTTGACTATGGCTACACCTTC. Its protein is CSVEGVDYGYTF.

This chain joins TRBV7-6 and TRBJ2-7; D possibly matches TRBD1 or TRBD2 (6 bases each). There are 15 residues in the CDR3. Germline V gives CDR1 SGHVS, CDR2 FNYEAQ. Between the trimmed V and J ends, which lost 5 bases and 2 bases, there was a span of 16 bases. CDR3 loop: CASSPKGEAAYEQYF. The CDR3 DNA reads TGTGCCAGCAGCCCCAAGGGGGAGGCGGCCTACGAGCAGTACTTC.

Concerning this clonotype: A much more abundant neighbour one base away suggests this may be a read error. The chain carries TRBV13 and TRBJ1-1, with D maybe TRBD1 (6 bases). Per the germline V gene, CDR1 is PRHDT and CDR2 is FYEKMQ (reference sequence). V gave up 3 bases and J gave up 4 bases, with 24 bases separating them. The CDR3 totals 18 residues. The CDR3 sequence is CASSLGAGETTVSTEAFF. In nucleotides, the CDR3 is TGTGCCAGCAGCTTGGGGGCAGGGGAGACGACTGTGAGCACTGAAGCTTTCTTT.

This chain links TRBV7-9 with TRBJ2-3; TRBD1 or TRBD2 may be the D gene (5 bases each). The CDR3 totals 16 residues. V lost 1 base and J lost 3, with 14 bases in between. Germline lookup yields CDR1 SEHNR and CDR2 FQNEAQ (reference sequence). In DNA form, the CDR3 reads TGTGCCAGCAGCTTAGGACCCCCGGGACCTACAGATACGCAGTATTTT. This codes for CASSLGPPGPTDTQYF. The whole variable domain, remainder taken from reference TRBV7-9 and TRBJ2-3, is DTGVSQNPRHKITKRGQNVTFRCDPISEHNRLYWYRQTLGQGPEFLTYFQNEAQLEKSRLLSDRFSAERPKGSFSTLEIQRTEQGDSAMYLCASSLGPPGPTDTQYFGPGTRLTVL.

This clonotype has at least ten counts. The chain employs TRBV2 and TRBJ1-5; no reliable D call. Germline CDR1 reads SNHLY; CDR2 reads FYNNEI. The CDR3 is 14 amino acids. V lost 4 bases, J lost 0 bases, and 7 bases lay in between. The CDR3 DNA follows: TGTGCCAGCAGTGCTTACAGTAGCAATCAGCCCCAGCATTTT. Translation gives CASSAYSSNQPQHF.

The gene calls are TRBV7-2 and TRBJ2-1, with 9 bases identical to TRBD2. The CDR3 has 16 amino acids. The trim removed 1 base at V and 2 bases at J, leaving 3 bases unmatched. In germline, CDR1 is SGHTA, CDR2 FQGNSA. The CDR3: CASSLVAGVAYNEQFF. The DNA for the CDR3 is TGTGCCAGCAGCTTAGTAGCGGGGGTTGCCTACAATGAGCAGTTCTTC.

The chain is built from TRBV7-2 and TRBJ1-6; TRBD1 is a possible D gene (5 bases). The CDR3 is made up of 18 amino acids. With 5 bases removed from V and 6 bases from J, the gap between germline ends came to 23 bases. Per the germline V gene, CDR1 is SGHTA and CDR2 is FQGNSA. The CDR3 coding sequence is TGTGCCAGCAGCCCAAGGGGACTAGCGGGGGGTTTTAATTCACCCCTCCACTTT. Translation: CASSPRGLAGGFNSPLHF.

The chain couples TRBV7-3 to TRBJ1-6; 10 bases are shared with TRBD1. The CDR3 covers 16 residues. From germline, CDR1 is SGHTA and CDR2 FQGTGA. V gave up 3 bases and J gave up 11 bases; unmatched junction bases: 10. CDR3 DNA sequence: TGTGCCAGCAGCTTTATGGGGACAGGGGCAGGTCCACCCCTCCACTTT. Its translation: CASSFMGTGAGPPLHF.

The V and J genes are TRBV29-1 and TRBJ1-2; D is unclear. The CDR3 runs 14 residues. V was shortened by 3 bases and J by 2 bases, with 13 bases between the two germline ends. Germline V gives CDR1 SQVTM, CDR2 ANQGSEA. The CDR3 DNA reads as TGCAGCGTTGAGGGGAAGGCAGCGAACTATGGCTACACCTTC. Translated, it gives CSVEGKAANYGYTF.

On this clonotype itself: Given the absence of the conserved phenylalanine or tryptophan at the CDR3 end, a read error is likely. The limits of the CDR3 on the DNA are not certain, so only TCRdb's listed CDR3 is given. This sequence joins TRBV19 and TRBJ1-4. The CDR3 length equals 8 residues, ends included. Germline V gene sequence: CDR1 LNHDA, CDR2 SQIVND (reference sequence). The CDR3 reads CASHGGVM.

The chain is built from TRBV18 and TRBJ2-7; D is ambiguous. V lost 2 bases and J lost 2, with 7 bases in between. Germline V gene data show CDR1 as KGHSH and CDR2 as LQKENI. This CDR3 has 13 amino acids. The CDR3 coding sequence is TGTGCCAGCTCACCATCGAAAACCTACGAGCAGTACTTC. It encodes CASSPSKTYEQYF.

The chain recombines TRBV7-8 with TRBJ2-7, with TRBD1 identical over 8 bases. This CDR3 is 15 amino acids long. With 1 base clipped from V and 6 bases from J, the junction kept 8 bases outside the gene matches. Germline lookup yields CDR1 SGHVS and CDR2 FQNEAQ. Written as DNA, the CDR3 is TGTGCCAGCAGCTTAGGAGACAGGGGACGGGGCGAGCAGTACTTC. The encoded protein is CASSLGDRGRGEQYF.

This chain uses TRBV7-3 with TRBJ2-7; 7 bases fit TRBD1. After removal of 4 bases from V and 4 bases from J, the junction contained 1 base not matched to a gene. Germline CDR1 reads SGHTA; CDR2 reads FQGTGA. The CDR3 has 12 residues. The CDR3 here is CASSWDSYEQYF. CDR3 DNA sequence: TGTGCCAGCAGCTGGGACAGTTACGAGCAGTACTTC. Combining the CDR3 with reference TRBV7-3 and TRBJ2-7 gives the whole variable domain GAGVSQTPSNKVTEKGKYVELRCDPISGHTALYWYRQSLGQGPEFLIYFQGTGAADDSGLPNDRFFAVRPEGSVSTLKIQRTERGDSAVYLCASSWDSYEQYFGPGTRLTVT.

Comments on this clonotype: A much bigger clone sits one base away, suggesting this may be a read error. V gene TRBV6-5 combines with J gene TRBJ1-4; D might be TRBD1 (5 bases). This CDR3 contains 14 residues. Germline CDR1 reads MNHEY; CDR2 reads SVGAGI. This CDR3 is CAGRQGGDNEKLFF. In nucleotides, the CDR3 is TGTGCCGGCAGACAAGGAGGGGATAATGAAAAACTGTTTTTT.

This clonotype was observed a handful of times. This rearrangement joins TRBV10-3 to TRBJ1-6; 8 nucleotides line up with TRBD1. The junction had 7 bases not matched to a gene; V was cut back by 3 bases and J by 9 bases. Germline V gene sequence: CDR1 ENHRY, CDR2 SYGVKD. The CDR3 totals 15 residues. The CDR3 DNA reads as TGTGCCATCAGTGATGGACAGGGATGGGGTTCACCCCTCCACTTT. It yields the protein CAISDGQGWGSPLHF.

This clonotype turned up a few times. The chain links TRBV6-5 to TRBJ1-1; no clear D gene. The CDR3 covers 17 residues. Trimming shortened V by 0 bases and J by 2 bases, and 16 bases separated the two germline ends. Germline CDR1 MNHEY, CDR2 SVGAGI. The CDR3 nucleotides are TGTGCCAGCAGTTACTCGTCCGGGTTCGATAGAAACACTGAAGCTTTCTTT. It yields the protein CASSYSSGFDRNTEAFF.

This clonotype was seen only a few times. The chain is built from TRBV6-1 and TRBJ1-5; 9 bases align to TRBD1. Trimming at V came to 0 bases and at J to 0 bases, leaving 12 bases not matched to a gene. The CDR3 loop spans 20 amino acids. Germline loops: CDR1 MNHNS, CDR2 SASEGT. Written as DNA, the CDR3 is TGTGCCAGCAGTGAAGCTGGAGGACAGGGGCCTAGGTATAGCAATCAGCCCCAGCATTTT. Amino acid sequence: CASSEAGGQGPRYSNQPQHF.

With respect to this clonotype: One end of the junction varies from germline; a read error may be responsible. The V call is TRBV5-1, the J call TRBJ2-2, with 7 bases fitting TRBD1. The CDR3 runs 17 residues. CDR1 is SGHRS, CDR2 YFSETQ, per germline. The DNA of the CDR3 is TGCGCCAGCAGCTTGGAGGGGGCGCTCCGGAACACTGGGGAGCTGTTTTTT. The encoded protein is CASSLEGALRNTGELFF.

There are a few counts of this clonotype. The CDR3 nucleotides read TGTGCCAGCAGCATGAACGGGCAGAGAGGCTCCTACAATGAGCAGTTCTTC. It specifies CASSMNGQRGSYNEQFF. The chain recombines TRBV7-2 with TRBJ2-1; no clear D. CDR1 and CDR2 from the germline V gene are SGHTA and FQGNSA. The CDR3 totals 17 residues. With 5 bases removed from V and 0 bases from J, the gap between germline ends came to 17 bases.

The chain links TRBV19 to TRBJ1-5; the D is unclear. The germline gives CDR1 LNHDA, CDR2 SQIVND (reference sequence). V dropped 4 bases and J dropped 4 bases, with 20 bases sitting between them. CDR3 length: 17 amino acids. The CDR3 reads CASSTTGNDATNQPQHF. CDR3 sequence (DNA): TGTGCCAGTAGTACCACCGGGAACGATGCAACAAATCAGCCCCAGCATTTT.

In regard to this clonotype: Sequence at one end of the junction differs from germline and may be a read error. The rearrangement joins TRBV25-1 to TRBJ1-2, with D possibly TRBD1 on 6 matching bases. The CDR3 runs 15 residues. Per germline, CDR1 MGHDK and CDR2 SYGVNS. DNA of the CDR3: TGTGTCAGCAGTGAAAGGGGAGGACAGAGATATGGCTACACCTTC. This sequence encodes CVSSERGGQRYGYTF.

The CDR3 region has the DNA TGTGCCAGCAGTGACTCCTCAGGGGTCGGGTATGGCTACACCTTC. Its protein product is CASSDSSGVGYGYTF. The rearrangement uses TRBV6-4 and TRBJ1-2; TRBD1 is a possible D gene (6 bases). In germline, CDR1 is MRHNA, CDR2 SNTAGT. Trimming removed 0 bases from V and 5 bases from J, with 13 bases in between. There are 15 residues in the CDR3.